This TCR beta chain was found in a study of blood T cell repertoires in COVID-19. Study overall: The United States, Italy and Spain provided the acute and convalescent COVID-19 samples.

Profiled with immunoSEQ multiplex PCR; TCRdb holds only in-frame clones, not every one. The sample has over 200,000 clones, approximately 80% seen once. The V end lost 8 bases, the J end lost 7 bases, and 12 bases lay between the germline ends. Germline CDR1 and CDR2: MNHEY and SVGAGI. This CDR3 is built from 12 residues. Recovered status applied to Cohort 3 donors who had two consecutive negative PCRs. It also applied to those with clearance or with symptom resolution. The source of this sequence is a man aged 35 to 55 who had recovered from COVID-19. The specimen sequenced was PBMCs or T cells enriched from blood (not recorded which). This rearrangement joins TRBV6-5 to TRBJ1-5; TRBD1 might be the D (6 bases). The CDR3 DNA is TGTGCCAGCGGGCAGGGGCAGCAGCCCCAGCATTTT. Protein: CASGQGQQPQHF.